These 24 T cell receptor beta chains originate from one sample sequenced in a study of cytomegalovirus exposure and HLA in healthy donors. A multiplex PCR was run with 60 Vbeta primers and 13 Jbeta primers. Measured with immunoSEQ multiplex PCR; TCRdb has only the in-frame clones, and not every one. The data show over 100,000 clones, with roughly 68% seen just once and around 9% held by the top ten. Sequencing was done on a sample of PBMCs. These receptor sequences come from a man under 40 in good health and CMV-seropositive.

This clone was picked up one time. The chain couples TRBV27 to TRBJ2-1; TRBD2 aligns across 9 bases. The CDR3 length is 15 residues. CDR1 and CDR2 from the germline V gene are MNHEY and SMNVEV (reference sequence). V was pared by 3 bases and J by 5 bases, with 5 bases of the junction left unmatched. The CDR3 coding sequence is TGTGCCAGCAGTTTGATAGCGGGGGATCACAATGAGCAGTTCTTC. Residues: CASSLIAGDHNEQFF.

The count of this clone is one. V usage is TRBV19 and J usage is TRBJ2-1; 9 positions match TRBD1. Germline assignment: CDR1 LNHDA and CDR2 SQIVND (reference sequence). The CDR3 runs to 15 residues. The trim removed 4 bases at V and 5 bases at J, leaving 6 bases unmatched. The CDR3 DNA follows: TGTGCCAGTAGTACGACCGGGACAGGGAACAATGAGCAGTTCTTC. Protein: CASSTTGTGNNEQFF.

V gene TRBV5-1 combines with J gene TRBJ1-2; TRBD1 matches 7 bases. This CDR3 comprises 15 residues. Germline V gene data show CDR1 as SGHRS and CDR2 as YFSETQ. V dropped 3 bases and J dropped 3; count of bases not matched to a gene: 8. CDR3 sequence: CASSSQEGGHYGYTF. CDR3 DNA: TGCGCCAGCAGCTCCCAGGAAGGGGGCCACTATGGCTACACCTTC.

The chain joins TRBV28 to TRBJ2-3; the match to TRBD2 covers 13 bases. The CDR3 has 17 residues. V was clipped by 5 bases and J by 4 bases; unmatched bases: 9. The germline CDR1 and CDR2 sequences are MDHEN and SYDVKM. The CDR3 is CASSATSGRAEADTQYF. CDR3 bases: TGTGCCAGCAGTGCAACTAGCGGGAGGGCGGAGGCAGATACGCAGTATTTT.

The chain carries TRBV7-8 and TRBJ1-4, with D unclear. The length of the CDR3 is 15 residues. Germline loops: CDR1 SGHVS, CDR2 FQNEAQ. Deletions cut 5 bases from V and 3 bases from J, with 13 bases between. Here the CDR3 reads CASSDYGGSNEKLFF. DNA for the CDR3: TGTGCCAGCAGCGACTATGGAGGGTCTAATGAAAAACTGTTTTTT.

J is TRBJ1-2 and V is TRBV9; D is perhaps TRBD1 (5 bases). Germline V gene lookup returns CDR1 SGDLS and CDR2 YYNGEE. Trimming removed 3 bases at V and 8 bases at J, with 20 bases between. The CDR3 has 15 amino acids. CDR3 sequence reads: CASSARPGLPGGYTF. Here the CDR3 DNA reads TGTGCCAGCAGCGCTAGACCGGGACTTCCCGGCGGCTACACCTTC.

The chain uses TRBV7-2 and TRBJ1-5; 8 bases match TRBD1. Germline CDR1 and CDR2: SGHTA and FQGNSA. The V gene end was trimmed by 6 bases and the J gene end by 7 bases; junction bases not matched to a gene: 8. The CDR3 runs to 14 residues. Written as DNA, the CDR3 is TGTGCCAGCAGTTTCACAGGGGGTAGACAGCCCCAGCATTTT. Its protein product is CASSFTGGRQPQHF.

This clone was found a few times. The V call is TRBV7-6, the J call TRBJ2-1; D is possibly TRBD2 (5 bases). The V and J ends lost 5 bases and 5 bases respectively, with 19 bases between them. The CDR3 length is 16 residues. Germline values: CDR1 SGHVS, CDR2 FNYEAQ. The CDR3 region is CASSLPSASFNNEQFF. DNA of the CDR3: TGTGCCAGCAGCCTCCCCTCAGCTAGCTTTAACAATGAGCAGTTCTTC.

CDR3 coding DNA: TGTGCCAGCAGTTTCAACAGTAGGACTTACGAGCAGTACGTC. Its translation is CASSFNSRTYEQYV. The gene calls are TRBV27 and TRBJ2-7; possible D gene TRBD2, 5 bases. The germline V gene has CDR1 MNHEY and CDR2 SMNVEV (reference sequence). V gave up 3 bases and J gave up 4 bases, with 13 bases separating them. The CDR3 is 14 residues long.

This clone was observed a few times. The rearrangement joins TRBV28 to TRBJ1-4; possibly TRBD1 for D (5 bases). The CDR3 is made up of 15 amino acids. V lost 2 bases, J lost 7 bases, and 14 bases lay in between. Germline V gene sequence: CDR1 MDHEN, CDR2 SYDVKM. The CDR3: CASSLNRPGGEKLFF. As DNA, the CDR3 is TGTGCCAGCAGTTTAAACAGGCCAGGTGGTGAAAAACTGTTTTTT.

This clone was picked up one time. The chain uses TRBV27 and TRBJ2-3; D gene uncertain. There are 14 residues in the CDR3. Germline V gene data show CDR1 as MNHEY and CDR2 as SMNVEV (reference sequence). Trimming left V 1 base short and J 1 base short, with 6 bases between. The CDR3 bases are TGTGCCAGCAGTTTATTCCGGGGCACAGATACGCAGTATTTT. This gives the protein CASSLFRGTDTQYF.

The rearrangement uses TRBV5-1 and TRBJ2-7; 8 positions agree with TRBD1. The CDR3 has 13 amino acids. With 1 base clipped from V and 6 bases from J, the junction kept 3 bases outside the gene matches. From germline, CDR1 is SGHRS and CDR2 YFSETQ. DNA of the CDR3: TGCGCCAGCAGCTTGCAACAGGGGGGCGAGCAGTACTTC. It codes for CASSLQQGGEQYF.

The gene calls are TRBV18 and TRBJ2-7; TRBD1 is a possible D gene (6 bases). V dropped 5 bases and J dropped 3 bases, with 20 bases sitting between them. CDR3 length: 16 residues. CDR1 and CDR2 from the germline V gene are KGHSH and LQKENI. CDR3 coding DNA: TGTGCCAGCTCAACAGGTCTTACGGGACACAACTACGAGCAGTACTTC. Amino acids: CASSTGLTGHNYEQYF.

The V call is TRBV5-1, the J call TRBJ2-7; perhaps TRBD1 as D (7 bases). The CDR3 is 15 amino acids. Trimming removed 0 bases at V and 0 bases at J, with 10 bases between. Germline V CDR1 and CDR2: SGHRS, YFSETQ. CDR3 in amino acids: CASSLGGTASYEQYF. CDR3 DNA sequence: TGCGCCAGCAGCTTGGGCGGGACAGCCTCCTACGAGCAGTACTTC.

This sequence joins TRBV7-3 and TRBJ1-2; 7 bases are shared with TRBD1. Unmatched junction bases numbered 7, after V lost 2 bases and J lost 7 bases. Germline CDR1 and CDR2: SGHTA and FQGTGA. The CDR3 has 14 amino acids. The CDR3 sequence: CASSLVPNRGGYTF. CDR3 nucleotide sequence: TGTGCCAGCAGCTTAGTACCGAACAGGGGTGGCTACACCTTC.

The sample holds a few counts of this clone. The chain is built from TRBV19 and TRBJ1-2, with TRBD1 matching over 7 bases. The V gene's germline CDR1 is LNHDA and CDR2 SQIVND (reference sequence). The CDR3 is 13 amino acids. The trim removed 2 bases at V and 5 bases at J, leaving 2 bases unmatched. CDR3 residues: CASSITGEYGYTF. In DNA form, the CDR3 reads TGTGCCAGTAGTATAACAGGGGAGTATGGCTACACCTTC.

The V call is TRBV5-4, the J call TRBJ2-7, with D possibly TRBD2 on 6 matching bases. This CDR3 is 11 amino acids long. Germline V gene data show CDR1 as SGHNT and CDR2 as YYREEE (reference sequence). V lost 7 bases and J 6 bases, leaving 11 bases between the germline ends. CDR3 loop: CASSEGSEQYV. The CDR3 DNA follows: TGTGCCAGCTCGGAGGGGAGCGAGCAGTACGTC.

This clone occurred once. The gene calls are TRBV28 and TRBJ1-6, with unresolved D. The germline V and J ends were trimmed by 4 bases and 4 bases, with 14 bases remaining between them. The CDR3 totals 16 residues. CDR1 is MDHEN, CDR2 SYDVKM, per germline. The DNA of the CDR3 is TGTGCCAGCAGTTCGACCGAGTCACTATATAATTCACCCCTCCACTTT. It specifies CASSSTESLYNSPLHF.

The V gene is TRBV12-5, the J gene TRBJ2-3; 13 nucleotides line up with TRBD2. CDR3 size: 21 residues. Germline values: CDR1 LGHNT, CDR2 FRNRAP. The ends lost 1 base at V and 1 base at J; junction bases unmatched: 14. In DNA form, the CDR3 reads TGTGCTAGTGGTTTGGCCCTCGAGACTAGCGGGGGGACCGGGGGCACAGATACGCAGTATTTT. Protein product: CASGLALETSGGTGGTDTQYF.

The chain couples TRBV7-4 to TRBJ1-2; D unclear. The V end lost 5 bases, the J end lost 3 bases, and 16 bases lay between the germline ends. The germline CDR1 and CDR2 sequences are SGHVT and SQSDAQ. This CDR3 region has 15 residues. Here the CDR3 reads CASSPRVGKDYGYTF. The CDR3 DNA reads TGTGCCAGCAGCCCGAGGGTAGGGAAGGACTATGGCTACACCTTC.

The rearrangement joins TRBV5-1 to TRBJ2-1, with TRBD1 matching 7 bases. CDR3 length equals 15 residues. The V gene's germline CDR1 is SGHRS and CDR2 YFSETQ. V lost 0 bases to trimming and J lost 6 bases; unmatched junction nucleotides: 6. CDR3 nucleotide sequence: TGCGCCAGCAGCTTGGGGCCAGGGGGTCTCAATGAGCAGTTCTTC. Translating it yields CASSLGPGGLNEQFF.

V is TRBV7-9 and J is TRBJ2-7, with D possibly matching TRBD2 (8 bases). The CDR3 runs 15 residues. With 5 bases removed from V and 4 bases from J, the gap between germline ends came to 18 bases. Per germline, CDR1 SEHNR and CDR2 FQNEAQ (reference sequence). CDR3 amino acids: CASSRDSGGSYEQYV. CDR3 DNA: TGTGCCAGCAGCCGGGACAGCGGGGGTTCGTACGAGCAGTACGTC.

The CDR3 spells CASSMTGASGVSYNSPLHF. CDR3 nucleotide sequence: TGTGCCAGTAGTATGACAGGGGCGTCGGGTGTCTCCTATAATTCACCCCTCCACTTT. The genes are TRBV19 and TRBJ1-6; TRBD1 matches at 8 bases. CDR1 is LNHDA and CDR2 is SQIVND in the germline V gene (reference sequence). V dropped 3 bases and J dropped 0; count of bases not matched to a gene: 10. CDR3 length: 19 residues.

As DNA, the CDR3 is TGTGCCAGTAGTATTGGCAACGGAAACACCATATATTTT. Amino acids: CASSIGNGNTIYF. The chain carries TRBV19 and TRBJ1-3; D unclear. The V gene's germline CDR1 is LNHDA and CDR2 SQIVND (reference sequence). This CDR3 is 13 amino acids long. Trimming removed 3 bases at V and 4 bases at J, with 7 bases between. The whole variable domain, filled in from reference TRBV19 and TRBJ1-3, reads DGGITQSPKYLFRKEGQNVTLSCEQNLNHDAMYWYRQDPGQGLRLIYYSQIVNDFQKGDIAEGYSVSREKKESFPLTVTSAQKNPTAFYLCASSIGNGNTIYFGEGSWLTVV.